This entry features one TCR beta chain sequence. As yet, its antigen is unknown. Deep sequencing aimed at 1 in 200,000 to 1 in 1 million T cells' resolution. Sequenced by immunoSEQ multiplex PCR; TCRdb stores in-frame clones only, minus some. The sample consists of some 140,000 clones, approximately 80% of them appearing once. The data are from a study of cytotoxic CD8 clonotypes in ibrutinib-treated CLL. Points from the study as a whole: Sustained-remission patients were sampled at different times than progressing patients were.

CDR1 and CDR2 (germline): SGHRS, YFSETQ. The CDR3 sequence is 18 residues long. V dropped 3 bases and J dropped 0 bases, with 19 bases sitting between them. The material sequenced was PBMCs, taken after 24 months of ibrutinib treatment. This clonotype was obtained from a human donor with chronic lymphocytic leukemia. The chain uses TRBV5-1 and TRBJ1-5; weak D call: TRBD1 (5 bases). The CDR3 sequence: CASSSSVILGGSNQPQHF. CDR3 nucleotides: TGCGCCAGCAGCTCCAGCGTAATTCTGGGGGGTAGCAATCAGCCCCAGCATTTT.